The 7 T cell receptor beta chains below come from one sample, sequenced in a study of blood T cell repertoires in COVID-19. Measured with immunoSEQ multiplex PCR; TCRdb has only the in-frame clones, and not every one. The table lists about 160,000 clones, over 85% of them singletons. The sample taken for sequencing was peripheral blood. The receptors come from a woman in her sixties with COVID-19, enrolled during active disease.

The rearrangement links TRBV3-1 (or the pseudogene TRBV3-2) to TRBJ1-1; D not certain. This CDR3 region has 12 residues. V was clipped by 4 bases and J by 9 bases, with 12 bases between them. Germline V gives CDR1 LGHDT, CDR2 YNNKEL (reference sequence). CDR3 bases: TGTGCCAGCAGCCCCGCCACTTACCAAGCTTTCTTT. Its translation is CASSPATYQAFF.

The rearrangement uses TRBV5-6 and TRBJ2-5; perhaps TRBD1 as D (6 bases). The CDR3 covers 16 residues. Germline CDR1 is SGHDT and CDR2 is YYEEEE. V was trimmed by 1 base and J by 5 bases, leaving 18 bases between them. DNA for the CDR3: TGTGCCAGCAGCTTGCTTGCAGGGGCTATTAAGGAGACCCAGTACTTC. Encoded protein: CASSLLAGAIKETQYF.

The rearrangement joins TRBV5-5 to TRBJ2-3; TRBD1 matches at 8 bases. After removal of 5 bases from V and 4 bases from J, the junction contained 12 bases not matched to a gene. This CDR3 has 16 residues. CDR1 SGHKS and CDR2 YYEKEE come from the germline V gene (reference sequence). The CDR3 protein is CASSPYNRGFADTQYF. The CDR3 nucleotides read TGTGCCAGCAGTCCGTATAACAGGGGGTTCGCAGATACGCAGTATTTT.

This clone was recorded only once. The genes are TRBV7-9 and TRBJ2-7; TRBD2 is a possible D gene (7 bases). Deletions cut 1 base from V and 2 bases from J, with 12 bases between. The germline CDR1 and CDR2 sequences are SEHNR and FQNEAQ (reference sequence). The CDR3 totals 15 residues. In DNA form, the CDR3 reads TGTGCCAGCAGCTTAGATGGGGGGGCGGCCTACGAGCAGTACTTC. Encoded protein: CASSLDGGAAYEQYF.

This clone was picked up one time. This chain uses TRBV7-2 with TRBJ1-2, with D tentatively TRBD1 (5 bases). CDR3 length: 12 residues. Germline CDR1 is SGHTA and CDR2 is FQGNSA. V gave up 4 bases and J gave up 4 bases, with 7 bases separating them. The CDR3 DNA reads as TGTGCCAGCAGCTCGACAGTCTATGGCTACACCTTC. Protein product: CASSSTVYGYTF.

The chain couples TRBV5-4 to TRBJ2-2, with D uncertain. The CDR3 is made up of 16 amino acids. Looked up from germline, CDR1 is SGHNT and CDR2 is YYREEE (reference sequence). V was pared by 2 bases and J by 1 base, with 12 bases between. The CDR3 reads CASSFPHSGNTGELFF. Here the CDR3 DNA reads TGTGCCAGCAGCTTCCCCCACTCTGGGAACACCGGGGAGCTGTTTTTT.

The chain couples TRBV7-3 to TRBJ1-1; D unresolved. This CDR3 region has 13 residues. With 5 bases removed from V and 3 bases from J, the gap between germline ends came to 10 bases. Germline CDR1 reads SGHTA; CDR2 reads FQGTGA. Here the CDR3 reads CASSGNLDTEAFF. In DNA form, the CDR3 reads TGTGCCAGCAGCGGCAATTTGGACACTGAAGCTTTCTTT. Filled out from reference TRBV7-3 and TRBJ1-1, the complete variable domain reads GAGVSQTPSNKVTEKGKYVELRCDPISGHTALYWYRQSLGQGPEFLIYFQGTGAADDSGLPNDRFFAVRPEGSVSTLKIQRTERGDSAVYLCASSGNLDTEAFFGQGTRLTVV.